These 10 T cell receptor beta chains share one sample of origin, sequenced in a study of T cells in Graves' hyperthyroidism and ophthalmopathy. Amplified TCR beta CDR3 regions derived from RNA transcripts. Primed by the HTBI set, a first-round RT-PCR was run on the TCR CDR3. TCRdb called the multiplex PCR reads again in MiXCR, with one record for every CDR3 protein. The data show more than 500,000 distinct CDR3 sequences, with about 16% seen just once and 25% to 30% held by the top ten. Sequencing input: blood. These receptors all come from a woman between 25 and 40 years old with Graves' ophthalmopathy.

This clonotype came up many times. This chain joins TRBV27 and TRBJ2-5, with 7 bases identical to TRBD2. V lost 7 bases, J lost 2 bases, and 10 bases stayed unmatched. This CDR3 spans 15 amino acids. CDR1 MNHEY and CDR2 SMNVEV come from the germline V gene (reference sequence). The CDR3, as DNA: TGTGCCAGCAACCGCTTAGTGGGAGGGCAAGAGACCCAGTACTTC. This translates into CASNRLVGGQETQYF.

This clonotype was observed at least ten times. The CDR3: CASSQGLAPTQYF. In DNA form, the CDR3 reads TGCGCCAGCAGCCAAGGGCTAGCTCCGACGCAGTATTTT. This chain links TRBV4-3 with TRBJ2-3; D is perhaps TRBD2 (5 bases). Germline CDR1 and CDR2: LGHNA and YSLEER. The CDR3 runs 13 residues. Trimming stripped 1 base from V and 9 bases from J, with 11 bases between.

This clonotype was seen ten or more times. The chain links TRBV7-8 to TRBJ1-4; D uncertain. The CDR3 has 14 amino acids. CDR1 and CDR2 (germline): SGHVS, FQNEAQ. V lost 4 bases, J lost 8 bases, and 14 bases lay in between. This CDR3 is CASSSGSVGEKLFF. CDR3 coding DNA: TGTGCCAGCAGCTCGGGATCGGTGGGGGAAAAACTGTTTTTT.

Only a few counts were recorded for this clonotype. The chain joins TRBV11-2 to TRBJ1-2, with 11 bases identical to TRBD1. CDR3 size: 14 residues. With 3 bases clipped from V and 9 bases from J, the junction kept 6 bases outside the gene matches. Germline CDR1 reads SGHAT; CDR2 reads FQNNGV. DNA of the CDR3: TGTGCCAGCAGCTTTTTAAGGACAGGGGGCAGCTACACCTTC. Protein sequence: CASSFLRTGGSYTF.

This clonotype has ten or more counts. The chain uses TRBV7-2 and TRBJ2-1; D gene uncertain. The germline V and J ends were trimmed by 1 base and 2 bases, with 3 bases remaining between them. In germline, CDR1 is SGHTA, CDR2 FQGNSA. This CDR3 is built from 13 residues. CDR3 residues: CASSLGTYNEQFF. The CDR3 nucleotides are TGTGCCAGCAGCTTAGGGACCTACAATGAGCAGTTCTTC.

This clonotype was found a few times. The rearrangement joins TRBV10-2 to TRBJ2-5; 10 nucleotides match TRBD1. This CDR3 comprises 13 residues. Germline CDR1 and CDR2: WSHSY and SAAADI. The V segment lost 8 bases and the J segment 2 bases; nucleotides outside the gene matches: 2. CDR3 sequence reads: CASLDRGQETQYF. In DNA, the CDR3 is TGCGCCAGCCTGGACAGGGGGCAAGAGACCCAGTACTTC.

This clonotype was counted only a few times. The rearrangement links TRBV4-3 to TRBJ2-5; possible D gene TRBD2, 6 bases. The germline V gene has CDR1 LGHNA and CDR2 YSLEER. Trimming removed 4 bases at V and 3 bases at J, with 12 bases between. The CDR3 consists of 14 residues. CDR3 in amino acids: CASSLRIAEETQYF. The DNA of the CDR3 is TGCGCCAGCAGCCTCCGTATAGCGGAAGAGACCCAGTACTTC.

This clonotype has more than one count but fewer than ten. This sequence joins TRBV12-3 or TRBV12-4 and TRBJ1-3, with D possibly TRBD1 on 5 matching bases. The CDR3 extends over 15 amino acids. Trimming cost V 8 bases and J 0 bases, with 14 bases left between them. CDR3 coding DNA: TGTGCCAGCTGGGGGGGGGGGTTCTCTGGAAACACCATATATTTT. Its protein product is CASWGGGFSGNTIYF.

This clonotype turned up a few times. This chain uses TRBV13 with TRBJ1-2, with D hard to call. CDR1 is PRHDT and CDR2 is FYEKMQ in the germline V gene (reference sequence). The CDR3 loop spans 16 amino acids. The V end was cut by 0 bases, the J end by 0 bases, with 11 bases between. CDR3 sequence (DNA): TGTGCCAGCAGCTTAGGAACCACGAAAACTAACTATGGCTACACCTTC. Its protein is CASSLGTTKTNYGYTF.

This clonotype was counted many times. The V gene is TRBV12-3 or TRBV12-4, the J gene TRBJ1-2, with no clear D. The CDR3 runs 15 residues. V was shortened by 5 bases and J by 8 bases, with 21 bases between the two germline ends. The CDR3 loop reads CASSGWTPSIYGYTF. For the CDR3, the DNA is TGTGCCAGCAGTGGTTGGACGCCCTCAATTTACGGCTACACCTTC.